This TCR beta chain derives from a study of blood T cell repertoires in COVID-19. As for the study in general: In each case, the material was cDNA or gDNA derived from T cells, B-cell-depleted T cells, or PBMCs.

Per the original data handling: Amplification of reference gene primers provided the estimated nucleated cell counts. Profiling relied on immunoSEQ multiplex PCR, and the TCRdb table lists in-frame clones only, not all of them. V and J calls plus clone size are reproduced from that table; the DNA served to infer D and trimming. The table shows 350,000 to 400,000 clones, with about 88% occurring only once. The CDR3 is 13 residues long. Between the trimmed V and J ends, which lost 9 bases and 8 bases, there was a span of 17 bases. CDR1 and CDR2 from the germline V gene are LGHNA and YNFKEQ. The receptor comes from a young woman who had recovered from COVID-19. This chain uses TRBV4-2 with TRBJ2-1; possible D gene TRBD2, 7 bases. The sequencing sample was made of PBMCs or T cells enriched from blood (not recorded which). For the CDR3, the DNA is TGTGCCAGAGAGGGGGGGGCCTGCGATGAGCAGTTCTTC. Its translation is CAREGGACDEQFF.